This T cell receptor (beta chain) was sequenced in a study of T cell responses to AZD1222 COVID-19 vaccine. Trimming removed 7 bases at V and 5 bases at J, with 21 bases between. Per germline, CDR1 SEHNR and CDR2 FQNEAQ (reference sequence). The CDR3 totals 16 residues. TCRdb's table, derived via immunoSEQ multiplex PCR, lists solely in-frame clones and lacks some. The data show over 90,000 clones, roughly 91% seen once. This clone is a singleton in its sample. This chain connects TRBV7-9 to TRBJ2-1, with D possibly being TRBD1 (5 bases). The sample in question was peripheral blood, obtained on day 0 of AZD1222 vaccination. This sequence originates from an adult in good health. CDR3 sequence (DNA): TGTGCCAGCACTCCCAAGACAGTTCAGCCCGACAATGAGCAGTTCTTC. Amino acids: CASTPKTVQPDNEQFF.